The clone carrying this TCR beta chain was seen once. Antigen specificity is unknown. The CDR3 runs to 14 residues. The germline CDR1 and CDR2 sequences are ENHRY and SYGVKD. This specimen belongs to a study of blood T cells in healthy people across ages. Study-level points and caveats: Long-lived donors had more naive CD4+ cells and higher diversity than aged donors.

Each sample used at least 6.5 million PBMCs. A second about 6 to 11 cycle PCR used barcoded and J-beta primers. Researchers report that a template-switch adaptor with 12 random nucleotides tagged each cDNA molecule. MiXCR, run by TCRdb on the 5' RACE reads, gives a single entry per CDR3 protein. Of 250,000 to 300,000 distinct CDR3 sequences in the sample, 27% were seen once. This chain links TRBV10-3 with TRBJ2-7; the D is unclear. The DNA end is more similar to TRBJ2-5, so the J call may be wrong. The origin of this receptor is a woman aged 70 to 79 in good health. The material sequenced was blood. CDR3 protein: CATASNMYQETQYF. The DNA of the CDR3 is TGTGCCACCGCCTCTAACATGTACCAAGAGACCCAGTACTTC.